This TCR beta chain is drawn from a study of CD8+ T cells in alopecia areata. cDNA prepared by RNA extraction and subsequent reverse transcription served as the template for sequencing. The assay was immunoSEQ multiplex PCR, and TCRdb's table has in-frame clones only and misses some. The sample gives hundreds of thousands of clones, around 64% of which show up once; about 0.9% is in the top ten. Treatment described: oral pan-JAK inhibitor, 5-10 mg twice daily. This CDR3 comprises 19 residues. Trimming removed 4 bases from V and 1 base from J; junction bases left unmatched: 9. CDR1 and CDR2 (germline): SGHAT, FQNNGV.

The sequencing used CD4+ T cells sorted from blood, collected around week 54, from a patient treated with tofacitinib. The TCR originated in a human donor with alopecia areata. V is TRBV11-2 and J is TRBJ2-3; TRBD2 aligns across 15 bases. CDR3 nucleotides: TGTGCCAGCAGCTCAACCGGACTAGCGGGGGGGCCGGGCACAGATACGCAGTATTTT. Translation: CASSSTGLAGGPGTDTQYF.